This T cell receptor beta chain was documented in a study of T cell responses to AZD1222 COVID-19 vaccine. Across the study: Pooled samples include second doses given at about 4 or 12 weeks. Overall study findings and caveats: It should be noted that donors were predominantly white British and more often female, and clonal diversity was possibly underestimated. Increases in Spike-specific TCR breadth and depth were seen after two AZD1222 doses. Nearly half of the spike-specific TCRs reportedly recognize variant regions that carry no mutations.

Germline V gene sequence: CDR1 MNHNY, CDR2 SVGAGI (reference sequence). The V gene lost 10 bases and the J gene lost 2 bases, with 9 bases spanning the gap. The CDR3 contains 12 residues. Using immunoSEQ multiplex PCR, the repertoire was profiled, and TCRdb retains in-frame clones only, with some absent. The data hold roughly 150,000 clones, with roughly 82% observed a single time. To note about this clone: What it recognizes is unknown.

This specimen was peripheral blood, taken on day 0 of AZD1222 vaccination. The receptor comes from an adult in good health. This chain uses TRBV6-6 with TRBJ1-3; D perhaps matches TRBD1 (5 bases). The CDR3 bases are TGTGCCACCTTAGGGGCTGGAAACACCATATATTTT. Translated: CATLGAGNTIYF.